The T cell receptor beta chain under discussion was sequenced for a study of memory CD4+ T cells and cytomegalovirus serostatus. This clone came up once. Germline V CDR1 and CDR2: SGHAT, FQNNGV. Trimming took 1 base from V and 6 from J, leaving 9 bases between them. The CDR3 is 13 amino acids. Single viable CD3+CD4+CD8-CD45RO+ cells were sorted as the memory CD4+ T cells. Clones were sequenced by immunoSEQ multiplex PCR, and TCRdb holds only the in-frame ones, with some missing. The repertoire holds about 80,000 clones, less than 90% seen once, with roughly 0.79% in the top ten. The genes are TRBV11-2 and TRBJ1-2; no clear D gene. This TCR was sampled from an adult in good health and CMV-seronegative. The sequenced sample was memory CD4+ T cells from blood. CDR3 nucleotides: TGTGCCAGCAGCTTAGCGGGGTCCAATGGCTACACCTTC. It translates to CASSLAGSNGYTF.